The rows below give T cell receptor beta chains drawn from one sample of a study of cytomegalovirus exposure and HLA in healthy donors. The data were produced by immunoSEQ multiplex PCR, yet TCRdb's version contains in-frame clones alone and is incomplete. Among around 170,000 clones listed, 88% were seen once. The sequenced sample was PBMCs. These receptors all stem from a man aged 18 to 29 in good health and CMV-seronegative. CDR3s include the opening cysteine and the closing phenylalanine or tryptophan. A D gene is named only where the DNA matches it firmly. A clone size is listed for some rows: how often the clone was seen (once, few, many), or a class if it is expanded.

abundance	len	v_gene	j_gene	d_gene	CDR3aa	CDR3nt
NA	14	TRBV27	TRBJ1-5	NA	CASSPTGFNQPQHF	TGTGCCAGCAGTCCAACAGGGTTTAATCAGCCCCAGCATTTT
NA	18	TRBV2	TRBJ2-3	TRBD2	CASSEEAGGPRLTDTQYF	TGTGCCAGCAGTGAAGAAGCGGGGGGACCTCGCCTCACAGATACGCAGTATTTT
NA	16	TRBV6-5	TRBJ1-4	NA	CASSYGLGESREKLFF	TGTGCCAGCAGTTACGGGCTCGGGGAGAGTCGGGAAAAACTGTTTTTT
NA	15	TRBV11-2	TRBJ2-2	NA	CASSLGLASTGELFF	TGTGCCAGCAGCTTAGGGCTAGCGAGCACCGGGGAGCTGTTTTTT
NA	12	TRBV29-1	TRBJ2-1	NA	CCAGSSYNEQFF	TGCTGCGCGGGGAGCTCCTACAATGAGCAGTTCTTC
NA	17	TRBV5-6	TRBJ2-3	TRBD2	CASSAKRLAGVTDTQYF	TGTGCCAGCAGCGCCAAGCGACTAGCGGGGGTCACAGATACGCAGTATTTT
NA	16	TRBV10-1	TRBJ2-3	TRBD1	CASSEAPGGFTDTQYF	TGCGCCAGCAGTGAGGCTCCAGGGGGATTCACAGATACGCAGTATTTT
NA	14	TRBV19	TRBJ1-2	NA	CASSISAGLYGYTF	TGTGCCAGTAGTATATCGGCAGGACTATATGGCTACACCTTC
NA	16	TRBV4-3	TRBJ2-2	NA	CASSPARRIATGELFF	TGCGCCAGCAGCCCAGCTCGCCGTATAGCGACCGGGGAGCTGTTTTTT
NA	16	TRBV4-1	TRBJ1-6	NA	CASSPTGRGGNSPLHF	TGCGCCAGCAGCCCAACGGGGCGGGGTGGTAATTCACCCCTCCACTTT
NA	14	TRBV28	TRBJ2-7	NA	CASSLRQQIIEQYF	TGTGCCAGCAGTTTAAGACAGCAGATCATCGAGCAGTACTTC
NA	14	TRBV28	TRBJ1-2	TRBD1	CASDRGTGTYGYTF	TGTGCCAGCGACAGGGGCACAGGGACCTATGGCTACACCTTC
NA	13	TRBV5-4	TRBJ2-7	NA	CASSLALDYEQYF	TGTGCCAGCAGCTTAGCCCTCGACTACGAGCAGTACTTC
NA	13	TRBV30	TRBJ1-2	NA	CAWVTNRNYGYTF	TGTGCCTGGGTGACCAACAGAAACTATGGCTACACCTTC
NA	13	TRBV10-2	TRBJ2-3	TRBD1	CASRTGGADTQYF	TGCGCCAGCAGGACAGGGGGCGCAGATACGCAGTATTTT
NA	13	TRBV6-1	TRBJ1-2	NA	CASRPAGNYGYTF	TGTGCCAGCCGGCCCGCGGGAAACTATGGCTACACCTTC
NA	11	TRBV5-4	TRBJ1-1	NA	CASTSITEAFF	TGTGCCAGCACCTCTATTACTGAAGCTTTCTTT
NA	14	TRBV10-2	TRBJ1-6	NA	CATRTESYNSPLHF	TGCGCCACCCGGACAGAGTCATATAATTCACCCCTCCACTTT
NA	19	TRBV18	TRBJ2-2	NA	CASSPILTSQVTKTGELFF	TGTGCCAGCTCACCAATCCTCACAAGTCAAGTGACAAAAACCGGGGAGCTGTTTTTT
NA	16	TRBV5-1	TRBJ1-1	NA	CASSPKMDGGGFEAFF	TGCGCCAGCAGCCCCAAAATGGACGGGGGGGGTTTTGAAGCTTTCTTT
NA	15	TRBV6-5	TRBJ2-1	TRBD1	CATHTPTGGLNEQFF	TGTGCCACACACACACCGACAGGGGGTCTTAATGAGCAGTTCTTC
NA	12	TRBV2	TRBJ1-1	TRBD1	CASHTGGTEAFF	TGTGCCAGCCACACAGGGGGCACTGAAGCTTTCTTT
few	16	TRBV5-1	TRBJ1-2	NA	CASSPAPGRANYGYTF	TGCGCCAGCAGTCCGGCCCCGGGCAGGGCTAACTATGGCTACACCTTC
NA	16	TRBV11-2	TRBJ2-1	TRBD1	CASSLLRDRAYNEQFF	TGTGCCAGCAGCTTACTCCGGGACAGGGCTTACAATGAGCAGTTCTTC
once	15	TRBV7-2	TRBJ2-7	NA	CASSLVGGTSYEQYF	TGTGCCAGCAGCTTAGTCGGGGGAACCTCCTACGAGCAGTACTTC
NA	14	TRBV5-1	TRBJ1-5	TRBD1	CASSLVTGDQPQHF	TGCGCCAGCAGCTTGGTGACAGGGGATCAGCCCCAGCATTTT
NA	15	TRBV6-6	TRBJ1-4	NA	CASSSREATNEKLFF	TGTGCCAGCAGTTCCCGGGAAGCAACTAATGAAAAACTGTTTTTT
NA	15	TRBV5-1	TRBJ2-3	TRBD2	CASSFWEAGGNTQYF	TGCGCCAGCAGCTTTTGGGAAGCGGGGGGGAATACGCAGTATTTT
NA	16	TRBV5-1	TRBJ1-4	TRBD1	CASSSSRQGAGEKLFF	TGCGCCAGCAGCTCGAGTAGACAGGGGGCTGGTGAAAAACTGTTTTTT
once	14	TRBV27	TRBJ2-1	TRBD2	CASSYGLAGTEQFF	TGTGCCAGCAGTTACGGACTAGCGGGCACTGAGCAGTTCTTC
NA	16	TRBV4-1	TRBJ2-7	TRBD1	CASSGTGTGGFYEQYF	TGCGCCAGCAGCGGTACCGGGACAGGGGGGTTCTACGAGCAGTACTTC
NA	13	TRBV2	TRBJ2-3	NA	CASSLTASPHAYF	TGTGCCAGCAGCCTCACAGCCTCACCCCATGCGTATTTT
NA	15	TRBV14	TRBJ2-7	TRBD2	CASSLRTSGPYEQYF	TGTGCCAGCAGCTTGCGGACTAGCGGACCCTACGAGCAGTACTTC
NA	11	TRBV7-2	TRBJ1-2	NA	CASSSNTGYTF	TGTGCCAGCAGCTCGAACACTGGCTACACCTTC
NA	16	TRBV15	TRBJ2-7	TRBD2	CATSRVGKREPYEQYF	TGTGCCACCAGCAGAGTAGGCAAGCGGGAGCCCTACGAGCAGTACTTC
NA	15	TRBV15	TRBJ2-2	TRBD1	CATSPDRGRGGELFF	TGTGCCACCAGCCCCGACAGGGGGCGCGGCGGGGAGCTGTTTTTT
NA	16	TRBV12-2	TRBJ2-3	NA	CASRFPGQGFKDTQYF	TGTGCAAGTCGCTTCCCGGGACAGGGATTTAAGGATACGCAGTATTTT
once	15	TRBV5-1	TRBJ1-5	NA	CASSLDGGNNQPQHF	TGCGCCAGCAGCTTGGACGGGGGGAATAATCAGCCCCAGCATTTT
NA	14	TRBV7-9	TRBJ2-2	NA	CASDFLLNTGELFF	TGTGCCAGCGACTTCCTGTTAAACACCGGGGAGCTGTTTTTT
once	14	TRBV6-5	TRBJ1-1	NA	CASSYSNSGTEAFF	TGTGCCAGCAGTTACTCGAACAGTGGCACTGAAGCTTTCTTT
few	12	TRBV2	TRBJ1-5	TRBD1	CASSDQTGRGHF	TGTGCCAGCAGCGACCAGACAGGGCGGGGGCATTTT
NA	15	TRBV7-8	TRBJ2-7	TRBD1	CASSLARTGNYEQYF	TGTGCCAGCAGCTTAGCGCGGACAGGGAACTACGAGCAGTACTTC
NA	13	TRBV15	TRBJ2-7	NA	CATSFAGSHEQYF	TGTGCCACCAGTTTCGCAGGGTCTCACGAGCAGTACTTC
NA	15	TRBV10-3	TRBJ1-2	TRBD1	CAISEGARQGSGYTF	TGTGCCATCAGTGAGGGTGCCCGACAGGGATCTGGCTACACCTTC
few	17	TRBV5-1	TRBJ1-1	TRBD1	CASSLATGDRGSTEAFF	TGCGCCAGCAGCTTGGCCACCGGAGACAGGGGGAGCACTGAAGCTTTCTTT
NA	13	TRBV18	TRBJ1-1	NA	CASSRGTDTEAFF	TGTGCCAGCTCACGAGGAACCGACACTGAAGCTTTCTTT